The entry that follows covers one T cell receptor (beta chain) sequence. Trimming cost V 5 bases and J 4 bases, with 14 bases left between them. Germline CDR1 and CDR2: SGHVS and FQNEAQ. The CDR3 totals 14 residues. Recruits, aged roughly 18 to 89 years, lived in 24 US areas. Assignment of participants to cohorts was predicated upon participant-reported clinical history. Repertoires were generated with immunoSEQ multiplex PCR, while TCRdb's copy carries only in-frame clones and drops some. The profile covers about 350,000 clones, with about 90% appearing a single time and about 3% taken by the ten largest. The sample comes from a study of blood T cell repertoires in COVID-19. Study details: T cells, B-cell-depleted T cells, or PBMCs provided the cDNA or gDNA that served as material.

J is TRBJ2-5 and V is TRBV7-8; possible D gene TRBD1, 6 bases. The sample taken for sequencing was PBMCs or T cells enriched from blood (not recorded which). The source of this sequence is a woman aged 25 to 45 who had recovered from COVID-19. The CDR3 nucleotides are TGTGCCAGCAGCCTCCAGGGGATTGGAGAGACCCAGTACTTC. Its translation is CASSLQGIGETQYF.